These 21 T cell receptor beta chains came from one sample sequenced in a study of beta chain features in type 1 diabetes. What was sequenced were expressed TCRB transcripts, since all of the isolated RNA had been reverse transcribed. Libraries were prepared by immunoSEQ multiplex PCR; TCRdb keeps only in-frame clonotypes and omits some of them. The sample includes 300,000 to 350,000 clones, under 8.5% of them seen just once. The source material was central memory CD4+ T cells from blood. These receptors were obtained from a woman aged 18 to 35 in good health.

This clone was seen a few times. Other DNA sequences of this sample code for an identical CDR3. V and J are TRBV18 and TRBJ2-7, with 7 nucleotides matching TRBD1. Per germline, CDR1 KGHSH and CDR2 LQKENI. V lost 6 bases, J lost 1 base, and 6 bases stayed unmatched. The CDR3 length is 14 residues. The CDR3 protein is CASSPRDSSYEQYF. The CDR3 DNA is TGTGCCAGCTCGCCCCGGGACAGTTCCTACGAGCAGTACTTC.

The chain joins TRBV21-1 to TRBJ2-1; TRBD2 is taken as the D call from the table, unchecked against the DNA. TRBV21-1 constitutes a pseudogene. The CDR3 length is 17 residues. The CDR3 DNA follows: TGTGCCAGCAGCAAACTGGGGGGGGCCCACCCCTATTATTGGCAGTTCTTC. This translates into CASSKLGGAHPYYWQFF.

The chain employs TRBV11-3 and TRBJ2-1, with 7 nucleotides matching TRBD2. The CDR3 has 15 residues. Germline CDR1 and CDR2: SGHNT and YENEEA. Losses at the gene ends were 5 bases for V and 9 bases for J; bases not matched to a gene: 13. CDR3 region: CASSLAAGVGGEQFF. The CDR3 DNA sequence: TGTGCCAGCAGCCTAGCGGCTGGAGTCGGTGGTGAGCAGTTCTTC.

This clone was recorded a few times. This sample includes further DNA sequences coding for the same CDR3. The V call is TRBV2, the J call TRBJ2-1; 9 bases map to TRBD2. V lost 3 bases and J lost 0; bases outside the gene matches: 0. This CDR3 has 15 residues. CDR1 and CDR2 from the germline V gene are SNHLY and FYNNEI. CDR3 coding DNA: TGTGCCAGCAGTGAGCGGGAGGGCTCCTACAATGAGCAGTTCTTC. Translated, it gives CASSEREGSYNEQFF.

This clone has at least ten counts. The chain joins TRBV29-1 to TRBJ2-3, with D uncertain. V was trimmed by 6 bases and J by 6 bases, leaving 13 bases between them. Per germline, CDR1 SQVTM and CDR2 ANQGSEA. This CDR3 is built from 12 residues. The CDR3 region is CSVDRSRDTQYF. The CDR3 region has the DNA TGCAGCGTGGACCGTTCGCGGGATACGCAGTATTTT.

This clone was detected only a few times. The chain recombines TRBV11-2 with TRBJ2-1; TRBD2 aligns across 10 bases. The CDR3 length is 13 residues. The V and J ends lost 10 bases and 3 bases, in that order; junction bases with no gene match: 3. The germline gives CDR1 SGHAT, CDR2 FQNNGV. The CDR3 DNA is TGTGCCACAGGGACTAGCGACTACAATGAGCAGTTCTTC. Protein: CATGTSDYNEQFF.

The CDR3 loop reads CASSLEKGAGEPYEQYF. CDR3 bases: TGTGCCAGCAGCTTGGAAAAAGGGGCGGGAGAGCCCTACGAGCAGTACTTC. V gene TRBV28 combines with J gene TRBJ2-7; 7 positions match TRBD2. J lost 2 bases, V lost 6 bases, and 16 bases had no gene match. In germline, CDR1 is MDHEN, CDR2 SYDVKM. The CDR3 is 17 residues long.

The genes are TRBV28 and TRBJ2-3, with D uncertain. The CDR3 runs to 12 residues. Trimming stripped 6 bases from V and 4 bases from J, with 8 bases between. Germline V CDR1 and CDR2: MDHEN, SYDVKM. CDR3 coding DNA: TGTGCCAGCAGAGGATCCGCAGATACGCAGTATTTT. Protein product: CASRGSADTQYF.

This clone was found a few times. The chain links TRBV15 to TRBJ2-7; D remains unclear. Between the trimmed V and J ends, which lost 0 bases and 0 bases, there was a span of 3 bases. CDR3 length: 13 residues. The germline V gene has CDR1 LNHNV and CDR2 YYDKDF (reference sequence). The CDR3 loop reads CATSRESSYEQYF. CDR3 nucleotide sequence: TGTGCCACCAGCAGAGAGAGCTCCTACGAGCAGTACTTC. The complete variable domain, with remaining parts taken from reference TRBV15 and TRBJ2-7, reads DAMVIQNPRYQVTQFGKPVTLSCSQTLNHNVMYWYQQKSSQAPKLLFHYYDKDFNNEADTPDNFQSRRPNTSFCFLDIRSPGLGDTAMYLCATSRESSYEQYFGPGTRLTVT.

This clone was seen a few times. This same CDR3 is encoded by further DNA sequences in the sample. The V gene is TRBV29-1, the J gene TRBJ2-4; maybe TRBD2 (6 bases). Germline CDR1 and CDR2: SQVTM and ANQGSEA. The CDR3 sequence is 13 residues long. Between the trimmed V and J ends, which lost 4 bases and 3 bases, there was a span of 10 bases. The CDR3 here is CSVAGGSKNIQYF. DNA of the CDR3: TGCAGCGTTGCCGGAGGGAGCAAAAACATTCAGTACTTC.

This chain links TRBV6-5 with TRBJ2-1; D may be TRBD2 (6 bases). V dropped 0 bases and J dropped 0 bases, with 9 bases sitting between them. Germline CDR1 and CDR2: MNHEY and SVGAGI. The CDR3 covers 16 residues. CDR3 bases: TGTGCCAGCAGTTACTCGCCGACTAGCTCCTACAATGAGCAGTTCTTC. Protein product: CASSYSPTSSYNEQFF.

The chain uses TRBV4-3 and TRBJ2-5; no firm D call. CDR1 and CDR2 (germline): LGHNA, YSLEER. The CDR3 loop spans 14 amino acids. The V end lost 4 bases, the J end lost 5 bases, and 14 bases lay between the germline ends. The CDR3 nucleotides are TGCGCCAGCAGCCGAGAAACCTACTACGAGACCCAGTACTTC. The encoded protein is CASSRETYYETQYF.

The chain employs TRBV25-1 and TRBJ2-7, with D possibly matching TRBD2 (5 bases). The germline V gene has CDR1 MGHDK and CDR2 SYGVNS. The CDR3 has 14 residues. The germline V and J ends were trimmed by 6 bases and 6 bases, with 18 bases remaining between them. CDR3 sequence (DNA): TGTGCCAGCAGCGACCATGGGAGTGGCCCCGAGCAGTACTTC. Translating gives CASSDHGSGPEQYF.

The V call is TRBV18, the J call TRBJ1-1, with 10 nucleotides matching TRBD1. There are 14 residues in the CDR3. Germline trimming cut 5 bases from V and 5 bases from J; bases unmatched to any gene: 5. Germline V gene sequence: CDR1 KGHSH, CDR2 LQKENI. The CDR3 is CASSTGTGETEAFF. The CDR3 DNA reads TGTGCCAGCTCAACGGGGACAGGGGAGACTGAAGCTTTCTTT.

This clone was recorded at least ten times. The V and J genes are TRBV11-2 and TRBJ2-2, with 8 bases aligning to TRBD2. CDR1 is SGHAT, CDR2 FQNNGV, per germline. J lost 6 bases, V lost 0 bases, and 0 bases had no gene match. CDR3 length: 14 amino acids. For the CDR3, the DNA is TGTGCCAGCAGCTTAGAAGCGGGAGCCGGGGAGCTGTTTTTT. Protein sequence: CASSLEAGAGELFF.

V gene TRBV4-3 combines with J gene TRBJ1-2; D is unclear. V lost 0 bases and J lost 4, with 12 bases in between. The CDR3 is made up of 15 amino acids. Germline V gene sequence: CDR1 LGHNA, CDR2 YSLEER. For the CDR3, the DNA is TGCGCCAGCAGCCAAGAGAAGGGCCATGGCTATGGCTACACCTTC. Translation: CASSQEKGHGYGYTF.

This clone was observed a handful of times. V and J are TRBV11-2 and TRBJ1-2; the match to TRBD1 covers 8 bases. CDR1 and CDR2 from the germline V gene are SGHAT and FQNNGV. Trimming removed 4 bases from V and 0 bases from J; junction bases left unmatched: 4. The CDR3 is 15 residues long. The CDR3 nucleotides are TGTGCCAGCAGCTACAGGACAGGGTCTAACTATGGCTACACCTTC. It translates to CASSYRTGSNYGYTF.

Here the CDR3 reads CASCLGLAGGSADTQYF. The CDR3 bases are TGTGCCAGCTGTCTCGGGCTAGCGGGAGGGTCCGCAGATACGCAGTATTTT. V and J are TRBV28 and TRBJ2-3, with TRBD2 matching over 12 bases. Germline assignment: CDR1 MDHEN and CDR2 SYDVKM. V lost 8 bases to trimming and J lost 4 bases; unmatched junction nucleotides: 13. The CDR3 loop spans 17 amino acids.

The chain has TRBV5-1 and TRBJ2-5, with D perhaps TRBD2 (6 bases). Germline CDR1 is SGHRS and CDR2 is YFSETQ. The CDR3 is 14 residues long. V was pared by 4 bases and J by 3 bases, with 13 bases between. This CDR3 reads CASSIERAEETQYF. DNA of the CDR3: TGCGCCAGCAGCATTGAGCGGGCGGAAGAGACCCAGTACTTC.

Only a few counts were recorded for this clone. V is TRBV7-5 and J is TRBJ2-1; no DNA check was done on the table's D call, TRBD2. TRBV7-5 is noted as a pseudogene. There are 14 residues in the CDR3. CDR3 amino acids: CARSLVRWYNEQFF. DNA of the CDR3: TGTGCCAGAAGCTTAGTGCGGTGGTACAATGAGCAGTTCTTC.

V usage is TRBV2 and J usage is TRBJ2-5, with a weak D call TRBD1 (5 bases). The assigned J gene may be wrong: the sequence end matches TRBJ2-7 better. The germline gives CDR1 SNHLY, CDR2 FYNNEI. The CDR3 covers 15 residues. CDR3 protein: CASSEATTRGTEQYF. For the CDR3, the DNA is TGTGCCAGCAGTGAAGCCACTACAAGGGGAACCGAGCAGTACTTC.